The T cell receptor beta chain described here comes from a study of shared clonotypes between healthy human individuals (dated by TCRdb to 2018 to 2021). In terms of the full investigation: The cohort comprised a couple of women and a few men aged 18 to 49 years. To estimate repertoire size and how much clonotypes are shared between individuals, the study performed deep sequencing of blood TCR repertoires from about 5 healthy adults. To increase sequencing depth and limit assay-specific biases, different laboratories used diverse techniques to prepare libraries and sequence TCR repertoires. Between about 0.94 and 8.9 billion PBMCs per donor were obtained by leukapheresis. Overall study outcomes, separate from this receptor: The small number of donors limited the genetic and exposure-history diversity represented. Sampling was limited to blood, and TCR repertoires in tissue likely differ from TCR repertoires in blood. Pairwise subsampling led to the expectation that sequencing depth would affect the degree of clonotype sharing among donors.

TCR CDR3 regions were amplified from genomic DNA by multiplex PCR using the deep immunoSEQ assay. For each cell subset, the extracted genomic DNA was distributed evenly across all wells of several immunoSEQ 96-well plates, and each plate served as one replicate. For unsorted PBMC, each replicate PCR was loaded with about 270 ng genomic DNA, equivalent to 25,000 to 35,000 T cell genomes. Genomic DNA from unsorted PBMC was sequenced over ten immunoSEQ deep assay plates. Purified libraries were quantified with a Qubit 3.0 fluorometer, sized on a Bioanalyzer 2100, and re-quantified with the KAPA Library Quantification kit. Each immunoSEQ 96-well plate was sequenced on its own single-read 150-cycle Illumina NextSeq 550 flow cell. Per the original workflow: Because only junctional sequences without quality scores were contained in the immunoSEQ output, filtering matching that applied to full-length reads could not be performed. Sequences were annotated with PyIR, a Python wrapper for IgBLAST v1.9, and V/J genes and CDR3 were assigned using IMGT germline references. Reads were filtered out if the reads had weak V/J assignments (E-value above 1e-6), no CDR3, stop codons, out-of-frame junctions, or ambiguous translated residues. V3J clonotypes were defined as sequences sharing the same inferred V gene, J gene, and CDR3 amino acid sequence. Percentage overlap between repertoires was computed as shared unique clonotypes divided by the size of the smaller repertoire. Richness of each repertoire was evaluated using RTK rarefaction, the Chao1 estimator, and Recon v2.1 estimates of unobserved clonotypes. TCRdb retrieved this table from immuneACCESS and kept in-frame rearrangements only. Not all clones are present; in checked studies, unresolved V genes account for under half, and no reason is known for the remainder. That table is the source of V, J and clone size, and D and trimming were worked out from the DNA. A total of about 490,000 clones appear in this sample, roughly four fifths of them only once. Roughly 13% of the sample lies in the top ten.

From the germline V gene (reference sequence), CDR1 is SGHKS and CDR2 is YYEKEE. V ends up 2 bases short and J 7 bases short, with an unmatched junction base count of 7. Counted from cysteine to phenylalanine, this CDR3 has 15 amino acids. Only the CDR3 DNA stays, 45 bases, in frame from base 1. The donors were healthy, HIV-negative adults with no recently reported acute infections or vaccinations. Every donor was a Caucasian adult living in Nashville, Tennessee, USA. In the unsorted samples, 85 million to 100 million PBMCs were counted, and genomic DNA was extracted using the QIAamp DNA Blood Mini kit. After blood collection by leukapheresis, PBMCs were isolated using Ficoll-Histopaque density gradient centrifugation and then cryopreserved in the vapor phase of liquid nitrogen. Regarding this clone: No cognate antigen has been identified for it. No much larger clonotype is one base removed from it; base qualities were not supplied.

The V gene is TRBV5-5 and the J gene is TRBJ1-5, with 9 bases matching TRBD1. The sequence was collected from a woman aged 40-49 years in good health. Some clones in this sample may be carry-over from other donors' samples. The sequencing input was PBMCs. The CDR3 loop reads CASSLGQGFRQPQHF. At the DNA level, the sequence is TGTGCCAGCAGCTTAGGACAGGGGTTTAGGCAGCCCCAGCATTTT.